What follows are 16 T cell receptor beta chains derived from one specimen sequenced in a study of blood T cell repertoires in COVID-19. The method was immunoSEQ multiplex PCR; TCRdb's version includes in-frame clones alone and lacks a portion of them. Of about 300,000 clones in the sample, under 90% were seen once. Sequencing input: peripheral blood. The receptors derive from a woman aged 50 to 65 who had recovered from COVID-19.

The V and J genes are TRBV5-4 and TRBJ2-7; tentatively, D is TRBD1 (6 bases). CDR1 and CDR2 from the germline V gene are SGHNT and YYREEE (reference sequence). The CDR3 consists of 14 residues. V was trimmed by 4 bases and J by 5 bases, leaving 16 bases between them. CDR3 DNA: TGTGCCAGCAGCCACGGACAGTACGTCGACGAGCAGTACTTC. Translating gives CASSHGQYVDEQYF.

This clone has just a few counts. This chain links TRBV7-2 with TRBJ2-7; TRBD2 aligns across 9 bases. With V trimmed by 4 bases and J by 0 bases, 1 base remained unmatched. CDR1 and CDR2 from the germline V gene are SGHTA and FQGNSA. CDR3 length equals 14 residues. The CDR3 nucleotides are TGTGCCAGCAGCTCTAGCGGGGACTCCTACGAGCAGTACTTC. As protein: CASSSSGDSYEQYF.

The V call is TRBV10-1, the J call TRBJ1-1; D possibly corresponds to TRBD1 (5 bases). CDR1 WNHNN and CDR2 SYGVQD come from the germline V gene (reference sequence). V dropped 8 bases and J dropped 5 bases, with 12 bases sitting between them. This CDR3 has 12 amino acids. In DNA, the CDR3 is TGCGCCAGCCGAATGGGGGGGACTGAAGCTTTCTTT. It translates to CASRMGGTEAFF.

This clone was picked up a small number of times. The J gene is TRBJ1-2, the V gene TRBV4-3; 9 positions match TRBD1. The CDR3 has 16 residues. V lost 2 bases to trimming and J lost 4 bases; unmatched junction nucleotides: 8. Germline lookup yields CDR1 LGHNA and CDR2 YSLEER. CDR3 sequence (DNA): TGCGCCAGCAGCCAACCCCCGGGACAGGGATTCTATGGCTACACCTTC. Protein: CASSQPPGQGFYGYTF.

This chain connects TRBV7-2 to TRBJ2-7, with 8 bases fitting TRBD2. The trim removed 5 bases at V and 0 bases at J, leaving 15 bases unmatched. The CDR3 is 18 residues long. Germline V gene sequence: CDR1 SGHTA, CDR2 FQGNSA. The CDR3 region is CASSAGTRVYFGSYEQYF. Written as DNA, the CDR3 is TGTGCCAGCAGCGCCGGGACTAGGGTTTACTTTGGCTCCTACGAGCAGTACTTC.

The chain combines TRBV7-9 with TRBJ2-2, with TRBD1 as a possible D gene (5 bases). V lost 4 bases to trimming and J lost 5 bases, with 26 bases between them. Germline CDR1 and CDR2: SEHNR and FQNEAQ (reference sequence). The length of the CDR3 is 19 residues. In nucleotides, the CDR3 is TGTGCCAGCAGCTACCACCGCCTCAGGACACCCCTGGGGACCGGGGAGCTGTTTTTT. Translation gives CASSYHRLRTPLGTGELFF.

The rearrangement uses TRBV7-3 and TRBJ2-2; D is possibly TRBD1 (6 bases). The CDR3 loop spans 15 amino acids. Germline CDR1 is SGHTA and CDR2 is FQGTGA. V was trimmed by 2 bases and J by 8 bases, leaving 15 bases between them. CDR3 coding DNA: TGTGCCAGCAGCTTATCAGGACAGCCGGCGGGGGAGCTGTTTTTT. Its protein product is CASSLSGQPAGELFF.

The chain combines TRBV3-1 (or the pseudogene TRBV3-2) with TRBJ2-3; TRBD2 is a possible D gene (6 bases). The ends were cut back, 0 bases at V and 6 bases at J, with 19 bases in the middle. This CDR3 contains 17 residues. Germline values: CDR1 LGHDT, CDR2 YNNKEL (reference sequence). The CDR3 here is CASSQDHGGGSPDTQYF. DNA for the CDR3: TGTGCCAGCAGCCAAGATCACGGGGGAGGCTCCCCCGATACGCAGTATTTT.

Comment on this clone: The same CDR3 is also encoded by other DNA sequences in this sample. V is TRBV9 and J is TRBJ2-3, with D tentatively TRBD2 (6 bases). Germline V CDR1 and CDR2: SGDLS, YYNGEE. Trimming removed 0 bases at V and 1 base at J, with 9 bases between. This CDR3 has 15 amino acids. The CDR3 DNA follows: TGTGCCAGCAGCGTAGCGGGAGTGGGCACAGATACGCAGTATTTT. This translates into CASSVAGVGTDTQYF.

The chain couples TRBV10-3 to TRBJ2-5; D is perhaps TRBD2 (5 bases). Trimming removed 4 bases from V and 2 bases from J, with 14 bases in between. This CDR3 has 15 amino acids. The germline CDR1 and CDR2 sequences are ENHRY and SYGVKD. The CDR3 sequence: CAISAVEWRQETQYF. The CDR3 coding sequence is TGTGCCATCAGTGCGGTTGAGTGGAGGCAAGAGACCCAGTACTTC.

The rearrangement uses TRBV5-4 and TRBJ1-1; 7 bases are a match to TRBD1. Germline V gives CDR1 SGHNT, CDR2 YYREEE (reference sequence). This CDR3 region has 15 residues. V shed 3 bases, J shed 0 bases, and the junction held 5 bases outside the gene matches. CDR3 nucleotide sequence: TGTGCCAGCAGCTACCGGGACAGCATGAACACTGAAGCTTTCTTT. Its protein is CASSYRDSMNTEAFF.

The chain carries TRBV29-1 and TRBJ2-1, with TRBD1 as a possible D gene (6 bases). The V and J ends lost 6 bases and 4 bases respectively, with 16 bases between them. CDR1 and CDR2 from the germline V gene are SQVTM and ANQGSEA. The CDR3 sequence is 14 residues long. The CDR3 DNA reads TGCAGCGTGAGCTGGGGGCCCACGTACAATGAGCAGTTCTTC. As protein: CSVSWGPTYNEQFF.

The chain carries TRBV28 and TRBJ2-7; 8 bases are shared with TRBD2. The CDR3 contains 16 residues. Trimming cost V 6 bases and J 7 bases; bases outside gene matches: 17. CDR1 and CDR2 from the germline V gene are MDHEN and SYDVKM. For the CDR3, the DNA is TGTGCCAGCAGGTACAGTAGTAGCGGGGCCTCTACGGAGCAGTACTTC. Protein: CASRYSSSGASTEQYF.

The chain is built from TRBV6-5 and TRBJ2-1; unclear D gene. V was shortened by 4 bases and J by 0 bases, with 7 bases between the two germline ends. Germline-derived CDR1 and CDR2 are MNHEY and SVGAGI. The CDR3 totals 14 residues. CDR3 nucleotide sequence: TGTGCCAGCAGTTTCTCGAGCTCCTACAATGAGCAGTTCTTC. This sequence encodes CASSFSSSYNEQFF.

DNA for the CDR3: TGCGCCAGCAGCTTGGAAGGCTTGGGGGGGGGTCAGCCCCAGCATTTT. Protein product: CASSLEGLGGGQPQHF. V is TRBV5-1 and J is TRBJ1-5, with a weak D call TRBD1 (5 bases). The CDR3 sequence is 16 residues long. With 0 bases removed from V and 6 bases from J, the gap between germline ends came to 16 bases. Germline values: CDR1 SGHRS, CDR2 YFSETQ.

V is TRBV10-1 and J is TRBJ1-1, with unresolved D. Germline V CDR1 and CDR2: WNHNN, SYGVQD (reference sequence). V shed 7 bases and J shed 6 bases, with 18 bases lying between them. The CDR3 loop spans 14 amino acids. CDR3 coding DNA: TGCGCCAGCACCCCATATCGGAAGGCGGCTGAAGCTTTCTTT. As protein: CASTPYRKAAEAFF.